These 25 T cell receptor beta chains originate from one sample sequenced in a study of cytomegalovirus exposure and HLA in healthy donors. The table came from immunoSEQ multiplex PCR; TCRdb's copy has only in-frame clones and leaves some out. This table holds 250,000 to 350,000 clones, 75% to 90% found once. The sequenced sample consisted of PBMCs. These receptors were taken from a woman younger than 30 in good health and CMV-seronegative.

The chain links TRBV7-2 to TRBJ2-7; a weak D match, TRBD2 (5 bases). V lost 0 bases to trimming and J lost 2 bases, with 14 bases between them. Germline CDR1 reads SGHTA; CDR2 reads FQGNSA. The CDR3 consists of 16 residues. CDR3 in amino acids: CASSLAERPPTYEQYF. Here the CDR3 DNA reads TGTGCCAGCAGCTTAGCGGAGCGGCCCCCCACCTACGAGCAGTACTTC.

The chain carries TRBV9 and TRBJ2-1; 9 nucleotides line up with TRBD2. Unmatched junction bases numbered 9, after V lost 1 base and J lost 10 bases. The CDR3 spans 15 residues. Germline lookup yields CDR1 SGDLS and CDR2 YYNGEE. DNA for the CDR3: TGTGCCAGCAGCGTAAGGCCAGCGGGAGGAGAGGAGCAGTTCTTC. It specifies CASSVRPAGGEEQFF. Based on the CDR3 plus reference TRBV9 and TRBJ2-1, the full variable domain is DSGVTQTPKHLITATGQRVTLRCSPRSGDLSVYWYQQSLDQGLQFLIQYYNGEERAKGNILERFSAQQFPDLHSELNLSSLELGDSALYFCASSVRPAGGEEQFFGPGTRLTVL.

The J gene is TRBJ1-4, the V gene TRBV27; tentative D call: TRBD1 (5 bases). Germline CDR1 is MNHEY and CDR2 is SMNVEV (reference sequence). V lost 7 bases, J lost 3 bases, and 18 bases lay in between. The CDR3 totals 16 residues. The CDR3 DNA is TGTGCCAGCACTTATCGGCGGGGGAGACCTAATGAAAAACTGTTTTTT. It translates to CASTYRRGRPNEKLFF.

The chain employs TRBV6-4 and TRBJ2-3; 10 positions match TRBD2. Germline loops: CDR1 MRHNA, CDR2 SNTAGT. The CDR3 is 16 amino acids. Germline trimming cut 0 bases from V and 5 bases from J; bases unmatched to any gene: 5. Written as DNA, the CDR3 is TGTGCCAGCAGTGACTCGCCTAGCGGGAGTGGAGATACGCAGTATTTT. Translating gives CASSDSPSGSGDTQYF.

This clone was detected a few times. The rearrangement uses TRBV4-3 and TRBJ2-5; perhaps TRBD1 as D (5 bases). The CDR3 spans 14 residues. V gave up 0 bases and J gave up 1 base, with 6 bases separating them. CDR1 is LGHNA and CDR2 is YSLEER in the germline V gene. CDR3: CASSQDDSQETQYF. Written as DNA, the CDR3 is TGCGCCAGCAGCCAAGACGACAGCCAAGAGACCCAGTACTTC.

This rearrangement joins TRBV6-4 to TRBJ1-1, with 7 bases that match TRBD1. This CDR3 has 15 residues. Germline CDR1 MRHNA, CDR2 SNTAGT. V trimming: 0 bases; J trimming: 1 base; junction bases outside the gene matches: 2. The DNA for the CDR3 is TGTGCCAGCAGTGACTCGGCAGGGGGGAACACTGAAGCTTTCTTT. This gives the protein CASSDSAGGNTEAFF.

This sequence joins TRBV5-4 and TRBJ2-1, with TRBD2 matching 13 bases. The CDR3 is 20 residues long. Germline trimming cut 3 bases from V and 2 bases from J; bases unmatched to any gene: 14. Germline CDR1 SGHNT, CDR2 YYREEE (reference sequence). The CDR3 here is CASSSQGGRGTSGTYNEQFF. The CDR3 DNA is TGTGCCAGCAGCTCACAAGGTGGCAGGGGGACTAGCGGGACCTACAATGAGCAGTTCTTC.

In its sample, this clone was seen a few times. V usage is TRBV7-9 and J usage is TRBJ1-1; D uncertain. Germline values: CDR1 SEHNR, CDR2 FQNEAQ (reference sequence). CDR3 size: 12 residues. Trimming took off 5 bases at V and 8 bases at J, with 12 bases between the two ends. For the CDR3, the DNA is TGTGCCAGCAGCCCACACGGAGAAGAAGCTTTCTTT. The encoded protein is CASSPHGEEAFF. The full variable domain, completed using reference TRBV7-9 and TRBJ1-1, is DTGVSQNPRHKITKRGQNVTFRCDPISEHNRLYWYRQTLGQGPEFLTYFQNEAQLEKSRLLSDRFSAERPKGSFSTLEIQRTEQGDSAMYLCASSPHGEEAFFGQGTRLTVV.

The chain has TRBV5-4 and TRBJ2-5, with 8 positions matching TRBD1. Germline trimming cut 4 bases from V and 4 bases from J; bases unmatched to any gene: 6. The CDR3 contains 14 residues. CDR1 is SGHNT, CDR2 YYREEE, per germline (reference sequence). CDR3 sequence reads: CASSPGGEGETQYF. CDR3 sequence (DNA): TGTGCCAGCAGCCCAGGGGGCGAGGGAGAGACCCAGTACTTC.

This clone was counted a single time. The J gene is TRBJ2-1, the V gene TRBV2; 8 bases line up with TRBD2. Germline V gene sequence: CDR1 SNHLY, CDR2 FYNNEI. After removal of 1 base from V and 9 bases from J, the junction contained 23 bases not matched to a gene. The CDR3 contains 20 residues. In DNA form, the CDR3 reads TGTGCCAGCAGTGAAGTTGGAGGTGGTCTAGCGGGCATCCGGAGGACTGAGCAGTTCTTC. It specifies CASSEVGGGLAGIRRTEQFF.

The CDR3 sequence: CASSPTGGGETQYF. CDR3 DNA: TGTGCCAGCAGCCCAACAGGGGGCGGGGAGACCCAGTACTTC. This sequence joins TRBV7-3 and TRBJ2-5; 9 nucleotides agree with TRBD1. Germline V lookup: CDR1 SGHTA, CDR2 FQGTGA. This CDR3 comprises 14 residues. Losses at the gene ends were 5 bases for V and 5 bases for J; bases not matched to a gene: 6.

The chain is built from TRBV7-8 and TRBJ1-2; TRBD1 agrees at 9 bases. Germline V gene data show CDR1 as SGHVS and CDR2 as FQNEAQ. J gave up 6 bases and V 5 bases, and 7 bases lay outside the gene matches. This CDR3 comprises 14 residues. CDR3 protein: CASSPGTGIDGYTF. For the CDR3, the DNA is TGTGCCAGCAGCCCCGGGACAGGGATAGATGGCTACACCTTC.

This chain connects TRBV9 to TRBJ2-3; D remains unclear. The CDR3 covers 12 residues. Deletions cut 4 bases from V and 1 base from J, with 4 bases between. Per the germline V gene, CDR1 is SGDLS and CDR2 is YYNGEE. The CDR3 protein is CASSPGTDTQYF. The CDR3 region has the DNA TGTGCCAGCAGCCCCGGCACAGATACGCAGTATTTT.

There are a few counts of this clone. The rearrangement uses TRBV7-2 and TRBJ2-1, with 7 positions matching TRBD2. Germline V gives CDR1 SGHTA, CDR2 FQGNSA. V was clipped by 1 base and J by 5 bases; unmatched bases: 5. There are 15 residues in the CDR3. CDR3 sequence (DNA): TGTGCCAGCAGCTTAGTGGCTAGCGGACACAATGAGCAGTTCTTC. Protein: CASSLVASGHNEQFF.

This chain joins TRBV5-1 and TRBJ1-1; a weak D match, TRBD1 (6 bases). The CDR3 spans 13 residues. Germline values: CDR1 SGHRS, CDR2 YFSETQ. Trimming took off 7 bases at V and 2 bases at J, with 12 bases between the two ends. The CDR3 nucleotides are TGCGCCAGCCACGAGGGGGATAACACTGAAGCTTTCTTT. Encoded protein: CASHEGDNTEAFF.

The chain employs TRBV12-5 and TRBJ2-2; 8 nucleotides line up with TRBD1. The CDR3 loop spans 15 amino acids. Trimming took 4 bases from V and 3 from J; bases not matched to a gene: 4. Per germline, CDR1 LGHNT and CDR2 FRNRAP. The DNA of the CDR3 is TGTGCTAGTGGTTCCGGACAGGGTGACACCGGGGAGCTGTTTTTT. Translated: CASGSGQGDTGELFF.

This clone was recorded a few times. This could be a read error, since a much larger clone is one nucleotide away. This chain connects TRBV7-8 to TRBJ2-7; 8 nucleotides match TRBD2. J was trimmed by 2 bases and V by 5 bases; bases with no gene match: 2. There are 13 residues in the CDR3. Germline V gene lookup returns CDR1 SGHVS and CDR2 FQNEAQ. CDR3 DNA sequence: TGTGCCAGCAGCCCCGGGAGGGCCTACGAGCAGTACTTC. Protein: CASSPGRAYEQYF.

This chain links TRBV4-3 with TRBJ2-6, with D hard to call. Germline V lookup: CDR1 LGHNA, CDR2 YSLEER. V was clipped by 0 bases and J by 4 bases, with 10 bases between them. The CDR3 runs 16 residues. The CDR3 bases are TGCGCCAGCAGCCAAGATCTGGTACGGGGGGCCAACGTCCTGACTTTC. Translating it yields CASSQDLVRGANVLTF.

The chain is built from TRBV12-5 and TRBJ2-3, with D possibly being TRBD2 (7 bases). This CDR3 has 15 amino acids. Trimming took off 6 bases at V and 1 base at J, with 14 bases between the two ends. CDR1 is LGHNT and CDR2 is FRNRAP in the germline V gene. Written as DNA, the CDR3 is TGTGCTAGTGGGGGGGGCGGGAGCCGCACAGATACGCAGTATTTT. It translates to CASGGGGSRTDTQYF.

V usage is TRBV13 and J usage is TRBJ1-2; 9 bases are a match to TRBD1. This CDR3 comprises 16 residues. Germline V gene data show CDR1 as PRHDT and CDR2 as FYEKMQ (reference sequence). With V trimmed by 0 bases and J by 4 bases, 6 bases remained unmatched. In DNA form, the CDR3 reads TGTGCCAGCAGCTTAGGCTGGACAGGGGAAGGCTATGGCTACACCTTC. It yields the protein CASSLGWTGEGYGYTF.

This clone has just one count. The V call is TRBV7-2, the J call TRBJ2-1; D possibly corresponds to TRBD2 (5 bases). Between the trimmed V and J ends, which lost 1 base and 6 bases, there was a span of 10 bases. This CDR3 is built from 14 residues. Looked up from germline, CDR1 is SGHTA and CDR2 is FQGNSA. The CDR3: CASSLVGAPNEQFF. For the CDR3, the DNA is TGTGCCAGCAGCTTAGTGGGAGCCCCCAATGAGCAGTTCTTC.

In its sample, this clone was seen a few times. The chain is built from TRBV7-9 and TRBJ1-2; a weak D match, TRBD1 (6 bases). CDR1 and CDR2 (germline): SEHNR, FQNEAQ (reference sequence). CDR3 size: 13 residues. V was trimmed by 5 bases and J by 8 bases, leaving 15 bases between them. The CDR3 DNA sequence: TGTGCCAGCAGCGCGTTTGGACAGCAAGGCTACACCTTC. Amino acids: CASSAFGQQGYTF. Complete variable domain (other parts from reference TRBV7-9 and TRBJ1-2): DTGVSQNPRHKITKRGQNVTFRCDPISEHNRLYWYRQTLGQGPEFLTYFQNEAQLEKSRLLSDRFSAERPKGSFSTLEIQRTEQGDSAMYLCASSAFGQQGYTFGSGTRLTVV.

The J gene is TRBJ2-7, the V gene TRBV28, with 7 bases lining up with TRBD1. The CDR3 contains 14 residues. Looked up from germline, CDR1 is MDHEN and CDR2 is SYDVKM. V shed 7 bases, J shed 2 bases, and the junction held 8 bases outside the gene matches. Here the CDR3 reads CASNTPGQPYEQYF. The CDR3 nucleotides read TGTGCCAGCAACACACCGGGACAGCCCTACGAGCAGTACTTC. The full variable domain, its missing parts supplied by reference TRBV28 and TRBJ2-7, is DVKVTQSSRYLVKRTGEKVFLECVQDMDHENMFWYRQDPGLGLRLIYFSYDVKMKEKGDIPEGYSVSREKKERFSLILESASTNQTSMYLCASNTPGQPYEQYFGPGTRLTVT.

The chain has TRBV18 and TRBJ2-1, with 10 bases fitting TRBD1. CDR1 is KGHSH, CDR2 LQKENI, per germline. J lost 6 bases, V lost 2 bases, and 4 bases had no gene match. This CDR3 has 15 amino acids. Written as DNA, the CDR3 is TGTGCCAGCTCACCAGGGGGACAGGGGTCCAATGAGCAGTTCTTC. Translating gives CASSPGGQGSNEQFF.

Only a few counts were recorded for this clone. The chain employs TRBV18 and TRBJ1-1, with 10 bases matching TRBD1. The ends lost 2 bases at V and 2 bases at J; junction bases unmatched: 8. The CDR3 is 17 amino acids. CDR1 is KGHSH, CDR2 LQKENI, per germline. CDR3 residues: CASSPSGTGVGNTEAFF. For the CDR3, the DNA is TGTGCCAGCTCACCAAGCGGGACAGGGGTAGGAAACACTGAAGCTTTCTTT.